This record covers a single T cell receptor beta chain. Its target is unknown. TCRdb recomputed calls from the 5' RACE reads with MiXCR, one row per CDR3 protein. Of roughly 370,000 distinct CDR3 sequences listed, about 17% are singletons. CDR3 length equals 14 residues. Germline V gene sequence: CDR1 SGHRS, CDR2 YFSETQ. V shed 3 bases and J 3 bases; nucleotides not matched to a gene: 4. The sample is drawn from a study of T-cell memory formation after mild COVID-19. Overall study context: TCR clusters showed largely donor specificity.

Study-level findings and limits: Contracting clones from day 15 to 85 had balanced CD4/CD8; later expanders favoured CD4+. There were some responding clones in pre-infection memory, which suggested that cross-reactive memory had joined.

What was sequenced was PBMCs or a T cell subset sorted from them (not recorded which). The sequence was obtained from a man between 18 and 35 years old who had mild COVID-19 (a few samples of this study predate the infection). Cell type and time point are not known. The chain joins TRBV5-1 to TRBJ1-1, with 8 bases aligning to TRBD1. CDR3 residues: CASSSTGVHTEAFF. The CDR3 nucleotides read TGCGCCAGCAGCTCGACAGGGGTTCACACTGAAGCTTTCTTT. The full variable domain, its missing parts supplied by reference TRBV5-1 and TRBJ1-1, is KAGVTQTPRYLIKTRGQQVTLSCSPISGHRSVSWYQQTPGQGLQFLFEYFSETQRNKGNFPGRFSGRQFSNSRSEMNVSTLELGDSALYLCASSSTGVHTEAFFGQGTRLTVV.